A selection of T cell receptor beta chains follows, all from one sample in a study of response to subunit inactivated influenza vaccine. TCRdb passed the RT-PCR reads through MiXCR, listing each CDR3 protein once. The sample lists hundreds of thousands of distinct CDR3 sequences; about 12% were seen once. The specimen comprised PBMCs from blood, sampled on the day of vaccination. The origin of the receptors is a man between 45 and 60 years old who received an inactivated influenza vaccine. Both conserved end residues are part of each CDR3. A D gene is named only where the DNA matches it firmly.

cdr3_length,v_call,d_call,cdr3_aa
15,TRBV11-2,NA,CASSLVWQAQETQYF
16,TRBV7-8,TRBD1,CASSLVSGQGDQPQHF
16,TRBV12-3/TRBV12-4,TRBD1,CASRYLGQGMNTEAFF
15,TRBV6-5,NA,CASSYGQGPTGELFF
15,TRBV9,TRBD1,CASSVGTGGNYEQYF
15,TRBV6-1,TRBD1,CASRSSGTGSYEQYF
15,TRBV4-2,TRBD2,CASSQGSGGAETQYF
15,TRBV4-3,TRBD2,CASSQVAGGNYEQYF
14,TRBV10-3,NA,CAISDRDKGETQYF
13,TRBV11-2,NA,CASSPGRGREAFF
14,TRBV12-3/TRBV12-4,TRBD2,CASSPGLAAYEQYF
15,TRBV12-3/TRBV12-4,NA,CASTSGGGLNEKLFF
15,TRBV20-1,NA,CSALSGGQTKNIQYF